These 32 T cell receptor beta chains share one sample of origin, sequenced in a study of shared clonotypes between healthy human individuals. This table comes from immunoSEQ multiplex PCR, and its TCRdb copy is limited to in-frame clones, with some not included. The data show more than 2 million clones, roughly 94% seen once. Only CD45RO-negative cells positively selected for CCR7 counted as naive CD8 cells, so terminally differentiated effector memory CD45RA+ cells were excluded. The sample consisted of naive CD8+ T cells sorted from blood. The source of these receptors is a man aged 18 to 29 in good health.

The V gene is TRBV10-3, the J gene TRBJ2-3; possibly TRBD1 for D (6 bases). V shed 10 bases and J shed 0 bases, with 14 bases lying between them. The V gene's germline CDR1 is ENHRY and CDR2 SYGVKD. This CDR3 region has 14 residues. Here the CDR3 reads CATHRDLSTDTQYF. The CDR3 bases are TGTGCCACCCACAGGGATTTGAGCACAGATACGCAGTATTTT.

This clone showed up just once. CDR3 amino acids: CASSYARGQTEAFF. The CDR3 DNA is TGTGCCAGCAGTTACGCCAGAGGGCAGACTGAAGCTTTCTTT. V gene TRBV6-5 combines with J gene TRBJ1-1, with D unclear. Trimming took 2 bases from V and 5 from J, leaving 12 bases between them. Germline V gene data show CDR1 as MNHEY and CDR2 as SVGAGI. The CDR3 is 14 residues long.

The chain recombines TRBV28 with TRBJ1-2; D gene unclear. The CDR3 totals 13 residues. V was cut by 3 bases and J by 2 bases, with 7 bases left in between. From germline, CDR1 is MDHEN and CDR2 SYDVKM. CDR3 DNA sequence: TGTGCCAGCAGTTTCGAGGCGAACTATGGCTACACCTTC. This gives the protein CASSFEANYGYTF.

This chain connects TRBV30 to TRBJ1-2, with TRBD1 identical over 9 bases. J was trimmed by 2 bases and V by 4 bases; bases with no gene match: 8. The CDR3 runs 15 residues. Germline-derived CDR1 and CDR2 are GTSNPN and SVGIG (reference sequence). CDR3 nucleotides: TGTGCCTGGACCAAATGGGACAGGGAGAACTATGGCTACACCTTC. This gives the protein CAWTKWDRENYGYTF.

This clone has only a few counts. V gene TRBV10-1 combines with J gene TRBJ2-2, with D perhaps TRBD1 (6 bases). The ends were cut back, 3 bases at V and 4 bases at J, with 15 bases in the middle. This CDR3 has 16 residues. Germline CDR1 and CDR2: WNHNN and SYGVQD (reference sequence). CDR3 in amino acids: CASSDVGGDGTGELFF. The DNA for the CDR3 is TGCGCCAGCAGTGACGTAGGGGGAGACGGCACCGGGGAGCTGTTTTTT.

J is TRBJ2-5 and V is TRBV29-1, with D possibly TRBD2 on 6 matching bases. Germline CDR1 and CDR2: SQVTM and ANQGSEA. The V end was cut by 4 bases, the J end by 2 bases, with 11 bases between. This CDR3 is built from 13 residues. The CDR3 coding sequence is TGCAGCGTTGGATGGGGGGTACAAGAGACCCAGTACTTC. As protein: CSVGWGVQETQYF.

Concerning this clone: The sample carries other DNA sequences with the same CDR3. The gene calls are TRBV9 and TRBJ1-5; D is ambiguous. Germline V gene lookup returns CDR1 SGDLS and CDR2 YYNGEE. The CDR3 spans 13 residues. Trimming removed 4 bases at V and 4 bases at J, with 9 bases between. CDR3 nucleotide sequence: TGTGCCAGCAGCCCCACCCCTAATCAGCCCCAGCATTTT. Translating gives CASSPTPNQPQHF.

This rearrangement joins TRBV6-5 to TRBJ1-1, with D unresolved. The CDR3 loop spans 16 amino acids. V lost 2 bases to trimming and J lost 6 bases, with 19 bases between them. Germline V gene sequence: CDR1 MNHEY, CDR2 SVGAGI. The chain's CDR3 is CASSYDMLSVRAEAFF. CDR3 nucleotide sequence: TGTGCCAGCAGTTACGATATGTTGTCCGTTCGCGCTGAAGCTTTCTTT.

This clone was found once. This chain uses TRBV6-1 with TRBJ1-2, with 7 bases fitting TRBD1. V lost 0 bases and J lost 4; bases outside the gene matches: 5. CDR1 is MNHNS, CDR2 SASEGT, per germline. The CDR3 extends over 15 amino acids. CDR3 in amino acids: CASSEAVTGLYGYTF. DNA of the CDR3: TGTGCCAGCAGTGAAGCGGTGACAGGGCTCTATGGCTACACCTTC.

Concerning this clone: A much larger clone differs from this one at a single base, so this may be a read error. J is TRBJ2-7 and V is TRBV25-1, with D possibly TRBD1 on 6 matching bases. The CDR3 loop spans 13 amino acids. With 5 bases removed from V and 2 bases from J, the gap between germline ends came to 10 bases. Germline V gene lookup returns CDR1 MGHDK and CDR2 SYGVNS. CDR3 loop: CASSLQGAYEQYF. The DNA for the CDR3 is TGTGCCAGCAGTTTACAGGGTGCCTACGAGCAGTACTTC.

The chain employs TRBV9 and TRBJ2-7; D is unclear. Trimming shortened V by 0 bases and J by 2 bases, and 12 bases separated the two germline ends. Per germline, CDR1 SGDLS and CDR2 YYNGEE. This CDR3 contains 15 residues. CDR3 loop: CASSVDDTEAYEQYF. In DNA form, the CDR3 reads TGTGCCAGCAGCGTAGATGATACCGAGGCCTACGAGCAGTACTTC.

The chain links TRBV10-3 to TRBJ1-1; 8 bases are a match to TRBD1. The J segment lost 6 bases and the V segment lost 10 bases, leaving 4 bases of the junction unmatched. The CDR3 runs 11 residues. Germline loops: CDR1 ENHRY, CDR2 SYGVKD. For the CDR3, the DNA is TGTGCCAGTGGACAGGGCGCTGAAGCTTTCTTT. Its translation: CASGQGAEAFF.

This clone has a single count. The V call is TRBV7-9, the J call TRBJ2-7, with 7 nucleotides matching TRBD1. CDR1 and CDR2 (germline): SEHNR, FQNEAQ (reference sequence). V dropped 2 bases and J dropped 2; count of bases not matched to a gene: 6. There are 15 residues in the CDR3. The CDR3, as DNA: TGTGCCAGCAGCTTACAGGGGGTGAGCACCTACGAGCAGTACTTC. It codes for CASSLQGVSTYEQYF.

The chain joins TRBV2 to TRBJ1-1, with D unresolved. The germline V gene encodes CDR1 SNHLY and CDR2 FYNNEI. The CDR3 is made up of 12 amino acids. The V end lost 6 bases, the J end lost 3 bases, and 8 bases lay between the germline ends. The CDR3 loop reads CASRYGYTEAFF. The CDR3 nucleotides read TGTGCCAGCAGATACGGTTACACTGAAGCTTTCTTT. The full variable domain, in which reference TRBV2 and TRBJ1-1 provide the parts outside the CDR3, is EPEVTQTPSHQVTQMGQEVILRCVPISNHLYFYWYRQILGQKVEFLVSFYNNEISEKSEIFDDQFSVERPDGSNFTLKIRSTKLEDSAMYFCASRYGYTEAFFGQGTRLTVV.

V is TRBV9 and J is TRBJ2-7; TRBD1 matches at 9 bases. Trimming at V came to 4 bases and at J to 3 bases, leaving 8 bases not matched to a gene. The germline CDR1 and CDR2 sequences are SGDLS and YYNGEE. This CDR3 region has 15 residues. The CDR3 reads CASSPSGQGHYEQYF. The CDR3 coding sequence is TGTGCCAGCAGCCCCTCGGGACAGGGCCACTACGAGCAGTACTTC.

The chain combines TRBV19 with TRBJ2-2; D is unresolved. Germline CDR1 LNHDA, CDR2 SQIVND (reference sequence). The CDR3 loop spans 12 amino acids. V lost 4 bases and J lost 6, with 6 bases in between. The CDR3 DNA reads TGTGCCAGTAGTAGAAGCTCCGGGGAGCTGTTTTTT. Translated, it gives CASSRSSGELFF.

The chain recombines TRBV7-9 with TRBJ2-1; 10 positions agree with TRBD1. V lost 1 base and J lost 7; bases outside the gene matches: 4. From germline, CDR1 is SEHNR and CDR2 FQNEAQ (reference sequence). The length of the CDR3 is 15 residues. The DNA of the CDR3 is TGTGCCAGCAGCTTAGTGACAGGGGGCAGGAATGAGCAGTTCTTC. Translation gives CASSLVTGGRNEQFF.

CDR3 in amino acids: CASSFRTAGNTIYF. The CDR3 nucleotides read TGTGCCAGCAGTTTCAGAACCGCTGGAAACACCATATATTTT. V gene TRBV28 combines with J gene TRBJ1-3; no reliable D call. Trimming left V 3 bases short and J 2 bases short, with 8 bases between. The CDR3 runs to 14 residues. Germline V gives CDR1 MDHEN, CDR2 SYDVKM.

To note about this clone: This specimen includes other DNA sequences encoding the same CDR3. This chain links TRBV4-3 with TRBJ2-7, with 9 bases fitting TRBD1. This CDR3 has 14 residues. Unmatched junction bases numbered 4, after V lost 3 bases and J lost 4 bases. Germline values: CDR1 LGHNA, CDR2 YSLEER. In DNA, the CDR3 is TGCGCCAGCAGCCAGGGGACAGGGCTTTACGAGCAGTACTTC. It codes for CASSQGTGLYEQYF.

The J gene is TRBJ2-3, the V gene TRBV2, with TRBD2 matching 10 bases. Germline CDR1 and CDR2: SNHLY and FYNNEI. The CDR3 runs to 16 residues. V lost 2 bases and J lost 1; bases outside the gene matches: 3. The CDR3 here is CASSEQGTSGTDTQYF. CDR3 DNA: TGTGCCAGCAGTGAACAAGGGACTAGCGGCACAGATACGCAGTATTTT. Full variable domain (outside the CDR3, taken from reference TRBV2 and TRBJ2-3): EPEVTQTPSHQVTQMGQEVILRCVPISNHLYFYWYRQILGQKVEFLVSFYNNEISEKSEIFDDQFSVERPDGSNFTLKIRSTKLEDSAMYFCASSEQGTSGTDTQYFGPGTRLTVL.

The chain carries TRBV29-1 and TRBJ2-7; the match to TRBD2 covers 10 bases. The CDR3 has 15 residues. Germline CDR1 is SQVTM and CDR2 is ANQGSEA. V lost 1 base and J lost 1; bases outside the gene matches: 4. Here the CDR3 DNA reads TGCAGCGTTGAAGGTCTAGCGGGGGTTTCCTACGAGCAGTACTTC. Residues: CSVEGLAGVSYEQYF.

On this clone itself: The same CDR3 is also encoded by other DNA sequences in this sample. The chain has TRBV7-2 and TRBJ2-7; D uncertain. Trimming stripped 3 bases from V and 2 bases from J, with 8 bases between. This CDR3 has 13 amino acids. Germline-derived CDR1 and CDR2 are SGHTA and FQGNSA. This chain's CDR3 is CASSLGRTYEQYF. The DNA for the CDR3 is TGTGCCAGCAGCTTGGGCCGGACCTACGAGCAGTACTTC. Full variable domain (remainder filled in from reference TRBV7-2 and TRBJ2-7): GAGVSQSPSNKVTEKGKDVELRCDPISGHTALYWYRQSLGQGLEFLIYFQGNSAPDKSGLPSDRFSAERTGGSVSTLTIQRTQQEDSAVYLCASSLGRTYEQYFGPGTRLTVT.

This chain joins TRBV5-6 and TRBJ1-1; the D is unclear. This CDR3 has 13 residues. CDR1 and CDR2 from the germline V gene are SGHDT and YYEEEE. V lost 5 bases and J 7 bases, leaving 15 bases between the germline ends. CDR3: CASRNAGAYEAFF. Written as DNA, the CDR3 is TGTGCCAGCAGGAATGCAGGAGCCTATGAAGCTTTCTTT.

The gene calls are TRBV5-4 and TRBJ1-2; 9 bases match TRBD1. V lost 4 bases, J lost 7 bases, and 17 bases stayed unmatched. Looked up from germline, CDR1 is SGHNT and CDR2 is YYREEE (reference sequence). The CDR3 runs 17 residues. Here the CDR3 reads CASSARDRDPPSGGYTF. The CDR3 DNA is TGTGCCAGCAGCGCCCGGGACAGGGATCCTCCTTCGGGTGGCTACACCTTC.

About this clone itself: This same CDR3 is encoded by further DNA sequences in the sample. The chain uses TRBV27 and TRBJ2-3, with 8 positions matching TRBD2. The J segment lost 1 base and the V segment lost 2 bases, leaving 2 bases of the junction unmatched. Germline CDR1 and CDR2: MNHEY and SMNVEV (reference sequence). This CDR3 is built from 15 residues. This CDR3 is CASSLGTRGTDTQYF. CDR3 nucleotide sequence: TGTGCCAGCAGTTTAGGGACTAGGGGCACAGATACGCAGTATTTT.

The chain is built from TRBV5-4 and TRBJ2-1; D uncertain. Germline loops: CDR1 SGHNT, CDR2 YYREEE (reference sequence). This CDR3 contains 14 residues. V shed 4 bases and J shed 10 bases, with 18 bases lying between them. The CDR3 spells CASSNVGPTGEQFF. The CDR3 DNA is TGTGCCAGCAGCAATGTAGGGCCGACCGGGGAGCAGTTCTTC. The variable domain in full, completed from reference TRBV5-4 and TRBJ2-1, reads ETGVTQSPTHLIKTRGQQVTLRCSSQSGHNTVSWYQQALGQGPQFIFQYYREEENGRGNFPPRFSGLQFPNYSSELNVNALELDDSALYLCASSNVGPTGEQFFGPGTRLTVL.

This sequence joins TRBV19 and TRBJ1-5; no clear D. The CDR3 extends over 16 amino acids. CDR1 is LNHDA and CDR2 is SQIVND in the germline V gene (reference sequence). V was cut by 5 bases and J by 6 bases, with 20 bases left in between. This chain's CDR3 is CASSPPPGGGIQPQHF. The DNA for the CDR3 is TGTGCCAGTAGTCCACCCCCGGGTGGTGGGATTCAGCCCCAGCATTTT.

The chain couples TRBV7-6 to TRBJ2-3; D may match TRBD1 or TRBD2 (5 bases each). Trimming pared 4 bases from V and 1 base from J, leaving 15 bases between. This CDR3 spans 16 amino acids. The V gene's germline CDR1 is SGHVS and CDR2 FNYEAQ. The CDR3 here is CASSSAMGDGTDTQYF. The CDR3 DNA sequence: TGTGCCAGCAGCTCCGCGATGGGGGATGGCACAGATACGCAGTATTTT.

The chain employs TRBV2 and TRBJ2-1; 10 positions match TRBD2. This CDR3 has 13 residues. With V trimmed by 5 bases and J by 7 bases, 2 bases remained unmatched. Looked up from germline, CDR1 is SNHLY and CDR2 is FYNNEI. The CDR3 region has the DNA TGTGCCAGCAGTCTACTAGCGGGGAATGAGCAGTTCTTC. Translating it yields CASSLLAGNEQFF.

This chain joins TRBV10-1 and TRBJ2-3; 12 bases are a match to TRBD1. The V segment lost 3 bases and the J segment 4 bases; nucleotides outside the gene matches: 5. CDR3 length equals 16 residues. Germline V gives CDR1 WNHNN, CDR2 SYGVQD (reference sequence). CDR3 DNA sequence: TGCGCCAGCAGTGATCCCGGGACAGGGGGCGCAGATACGCAGTATTTT. As protein: CASSDPGTGGADTQYF.

The chain uses TRBV4-2 and TRBJ2-1; TRBD2 agrees at 11 bases. The CDR3 runs to 16 residues. Germline-derived CDR1 and CDR2 are LGHNA and YNFKEQ. The V segment lost 0 bases and the J segment 9 bases; nucleotides outside the gene matches: 7. The CDR3 loop is CASSQDFSGGAGEQFF. CDR3 coding DNA: TGTGCCAGCAGCCAAGATTTTAGCGGGGGGGCCGGTGAGCAGTTCTTC.

The CDR3 loop is CATSRAGWSTGELFF. The CDR3 bases are TGTGCCACCAGCAGAGCAGGGTGGAGCACCGGGGAGCTGTTTTTT. The chain links TRBV15 to TRBJ2-2; D perhaps matches TRBD1 (5 bases). Trimming took off 1 base at V and 4 bases at J, with 10 bases between the two ends. CDR3 length: 15 residues. Germline assignment: CDR1 LNHNV and CDR2 YYDKDF (reference sequence). Drawing the rest from reference TRBV15 and TRBJ2-2, the complete variable domain is DAMVIQNPRYQVTQFGKPVTLSCSQTLNHNVMYWYQQKSSQAPKLLFHYYDKDFNNEADTPDNFQSRRPNTSFCFLDIRSPGLGDTAMYLCATSRAGWSTGELFFGEGSRLTVL.